The 14 T cell receptor beta chains presented below share a single source sample, sequenced in a study of cytomegalovirus exposure and HLA in healthy donors (dated 2017 in TCRdb). The library was made by the immunoSEQ multiplex PCR assay. For the multiplex PCR, a mixture combining 60 forward primers for TCR Vbeta segments and 13 reverse primers for TCR Jbeta segments was used. Entries here come from immuneACCESS through TCRdb and include only in-frame sequences with V and J called. Some clones fail to appear in such tables; in the studies checked, an unresolved V gene covers under half of the shortfall, and the cause of the remainder is unknown. For this sample the table gives roughly 93,000 clones, of which 80% were detected only once. Less than 8% of the sample lies in the top ten. Source material: PBMCs. These TCRs come from a man aged 25-40 years in good health and CMV-seronegative.

The chain couples TRBV18 to TRBJ1-5; maybe TRBD1 (5 bases). Between the trimmed V and J ends, which lost 1 base and 6 bases, there was a span of 10 bases. Looked up from germline, CDR1 is KGHSH and CDR2 is LQKENI. The CDR3 runs to 14 residues. CDR3 in amino acids: CASSPLGGTQPQHF. The CDR3 nucleotides read TGTGCCAGCTCACCACTCGGCGGGACTCAGCCCCAGCATTTT.

V is TRBV7-8 and J is TRBJ1-5; D gene unclear. V lost 5 bases and J 2 bases, leaving 13 bases between the germline ends. This CDR3 is 15 amino acids long. Germline V CDR1 and CDR2: SGHVS, FQNEAQ. Written as DNA, the CDR3 is TGTGCCAGCAGCCGTAGCCGCACCGGCAATCAGCCCCAGCATTTT. Amino acids: CASSRSRTGNQPQHF.

V gene TRBV30 combines with J gene TRBJ1-2; a weak D match, TRBD1 (6 bases). The germline V and J ends were trimmed by 3 bases and 4 bases, with 18 bases remaining between them. CDR3 length: 15 amino acids. Germline loops: CDR1 GTSNPN, CDR2 SVGIG (reference sequence). CDR3 nucleotides: TGTGCCTGGAGATATAGCAACAGGGCCCTCTATGGCTACACCTTC. This gives the protein CAWRYSNRALYGYTF.

The rearrangement uses TRBV30 and TRBJ1-4; D possibly corresponds to TRBD1 (6 bases). The V end lost 8 bases, the J end lost 7 bases, and 17 bases lay between the germline ends. The CDR3 has 13 residues. The germline gives CDR1 GTSNPN, CDR2 SVGIG (reference sequence). This chain's CDR3 is CAQNRESSEKLFF. Written as DNA, the CDR3 is TGTGCCCAGAACAGGGAGAGCAGTGAAAAACTGTTTTTT.

V is TRBV7-9 and J is TRBJ2-1, with TRBD2 matching 13 bases. CDR3 length equals 17 residues. V lost 5 bases to trimming and J lost 7 bases; unmatched junction nucleotides: 11. CDR1 and CDR2 from the germline V gene are SEHNR and FQNEAQ (reference sequence). The CDR3 loop is CASSPTSGRASGNEQFF. DNA for the CDR3: TGTGCCAGCAGCCCCACTAGCGGGAGGGCCTCTGGGAATGAGCAGTTCTTC.

The V call is TRBV7-2, the J call TRBJ1-2, with 8 bases matching TRBD1. The germline gives CDR1 SGHTA, CDR2 FQGNSA. Trimming at V came to 0 bases and at J to 4 bases, leaving 4 bases not matched to a gene. This CDR3 has 15 residues. The DNA for the CDR3 is TGTGCCAGCAGCTTAGCCGGACAGGGACGCTATGGCTACACCTTC. Its protein product is CASSLAGQGRYGYTF.

This chain's CDR3 is CASSLAGREYGYTF. Written as DNA, the CDR3 is TGTGCCAGCAGCTTGGCGGGGCGGGAGTATGGCTACACCTTC. The gene calls are TRBV5-6 and TRBJ1-2; the D gene is possibly TRBD1 (5 bases). CDR1 SGHDT and CDR2 YYEEEE come from the germline V gene. The CDR3 is 14 amino acids. V was pared by 0 bases and J by 5 bases, with 11 bases between.

The chain joins TRBV15 to TRBJ2-5, with D possibly being TRBD1 (6 bases). The germline gives CDR1 LNHNV, CDR2 YYDKDF (reference sequence). The CDR3 is 15 amino acids. The V and J ends lost 2 bases and 4 bases respectively, with 14 bases between them. In DNA form, the CDR3 reads TGTGCCACCAGCAGACCAACAGGGTCCGGAGAGACCCAGTACTTC. This encodes CATSRPTGSGETQYF.

The V call is TRBV29-1, the J call TRBJ1-1; 7 bases fit TRBD1. The CDR3 totals 14 residues. From germline, CDR1 is SQVTM and CDR2 ANQGSEA. The V gene end was trimmed by 6 bases and the J gene end by 0 bases; junction bases not matched to a gene: 7. DNA for the CDR3: TGCAGCGTCTCGAGGGGACAGTTGAACACTGAAGCTTTCTTT. Translating gives CSVSRGQLNTEAFF.

CDR3 sequence reads: CASSQTDNYGYTF. In nucleotides, the CDR3 is TGTGCCAGCAGCCAGACAGATAACTATGGCTACACCTTC. The chain employs TRBV6-5 and TRBJ1-2; tentative D call: TRBD1 (5 bases). This CDR3 comprises 13 residues. Germline CDR1 is MNHEY and CDR2 is SVGAGI. V was pared by 6 bases and J by 1 base, with 9 bases between.

V and J are TRBV6-1 and TRBJ2-5; TRBD1 agrees at 8 bases. Near its end, the DNA agrees better with TRBJ2-7, so the J call may be wrong. This CDR3 is 14 amino acids long. Germline V gives CDR1 MNHNS, CDR2 SASEGT. The CDR3: CASSEGQGAHEQYF. Here the CDR3 DNA reads TGTGCCAGCAGTGAAGGGCAGGGGGCCCACGAGCAGTACTTC.

The V and J genes are TRBV5-1 and TRBJ2-6; D is possibly TRBD2 (5 bases). With 0 bases removed from V and 0 bases from J, the gap between germline ends came to 13 bases. This CDR3 has 18 amino acids. In germline, CDR1 is SGHRS, CDR2 YFSETQ. CDR3 loop: CASSLARGTSSGANVLTF. CDR3 DNA: TGCGCCAGCAGCTTGGCCCGGGGAACCTCCTCTGGGGCCAACGTCCTGACTTTC.

The chain joins TRBV27 to TRBJ2-1, with TRBD2 identical over 13 bases. V was clipped by 4 bases and J by 5 bases; unmatched bases: 11. Per germline, CDR1 MNHEY and CDR2 SMNVEV (reference sequence). CDR3 length equals 18 residues. CDR3 sequence (DNA): TGTGCCAGCAGTTCCACCGGACTAGCGGGAGTAAGAAACAATGAGCAGTTCTTC. Translated: CASSSTGLAGVRNNEQFF.

CDR3 DNA sequence: TGTGCCAGTAGTATGGGGAGGCGAATGAACACTGAAGCTTTCTTT. This codes for CASSMGRRMNTEAFF. This rearrangement joins TRBV19 to TRBJ1-1; D ambiguous. The CDR3 totals 15 residues. Germline assignment: CDR1 LNHDA and CDR2 SQIVND (reference sequence). Trimming removed 3 bases from V and 0 bases from J, with 11 bases in between.